Below, one TCR beta chain is given with its context. The target antigen is unknown. This specimen comes from a study of siplizumab effects on memory and regulatory T cells. The CDR3 runs to 15 residues. V lost 0 bases and J lost 0, with 9 bases in between. Germline V gene data show CDR1 as SGHAT and CDR2 as FQNNGV. Data came from immunoSEQ multiplex PCR; TCRdb stores just in-frame clones and leaves some out. The sample contains approximately 28,000 clones, 80% to 90% of which appear only once. Study outcomes and limitations: Solely a minor proportion of alloreactive clones could be assigned to unstimulated subsets. With siplizumab, mappable alloreactive CD4+ clones averaged roughly 65% Treg-derived, versus 25% to 30% in controls. Alloreactive sequences tracing back to unstimulated CD4+ memory cells fell significantly with siplizumab. Of the proliferating CD4+ or CD8+ clones, roughly 80-96% lacked a naive or memory phenotype that could be assigned.

The sequencing input was memory CD4+ T cells sorted from blood. This chain connects TRBV11-2 to TRBJ2-7, with D perhaps given as TRBD1 or TRBD2 (6 bases each). This TCR was recovered from a human donor in good health. The CDR3 DNA sequence: TGTGCCAGCAGCTTAGATAAGGGGGGCTCCTACGAGCAGTACTTC. Translating it yields CASSLDKGGSYEQYF.